This T cell receptor beta chain was identified in a study of neoadjuvant anti-PD-1 for oral cavity cancer (dated by TCRdb to the early 2020s). Broadly, across the study: Before undergoing curative-intent surgical resection, most patients got three to four biweekly nivolumab doses at 3 mg/kg. A roughly 34% response rate was observed in the parent correlative cohort, in which more than ten patients were included. Responders were defined as patients with complete response, partial response or stable disease by RECIST 1.1; non-responders were defined as patients with progression. Patients without progression received a fourth nivolumab dose around day 43 and underwent definitive surgical resection on days 50-56. The research as a whole found: Within PBMCs, T cell clonality (Gini index) was significantly higher in non-responders than responders after neoadjuvant nivolumab. Only a few patients per response group were included in the TCR analyses, and larger cohorts for validation were called for by the authors. Higher pretreatment blood TCRbeta clonality and lower post-treatment tumor TCRbeta clonality were correlated with higher pretreatment blood Treg/Th17 ratios.

In light of the paper, this sample's time point label describes: before neoadjuvant nivolumab. Patients were newly diagnosed with stage II-IVA oral cavity squamous cell carcinoma and had received no prior systemic or radiation treatment. The cohort was made up of patients with locally advanced, HPV-negative oral cavity squamous cell carcinoma. Peripheral blood mononuclear cells were analyzed directly, without maintenance or expansion in culture. Samples came from a longitudinal correlative study of a single-arm phase II trial of neoadjuvant nivolumab in oral cavity squamous cell carcinoma. Subject-matched pre- and post-treatment PBMCs and tumors from three responders and three non-responders underwent genomic DNA-based TCRbeta sequencing. Peripheral blood mononuclear cells were collected before nivolumab treatment and again after treatment, at the time of surgery. Genomic DNA was isolated from PBMCs using the Maxwell RSC DNA from Cells kit.

The germline V gene provides CDR1 SGHDN and CDR2 FVKESK. Taken from cysteine to phenylalanine, the CDR3 has 19 residues. CDR3 DNA is the only sequence kept; it has 57 bases, read in frame from the first base. Trimming costs V 0 bases and J 0 bases, and their ends lie 18 bases apart. For deep sequencing, each PBMC sample was run in six replicates, with libraries mostly built from about 500 ng of input genomic DNA. The immunoSEQ hsTCRbeta kit was used to prepare TCRbeta libraries, following the manufacturer's instructions. Sequencing of the completed libraries took place using an Illumina NovaSeq 6000 S4 flow cell after they had been pooled to 2.5 to 3.5 nM. The original methods were these. The immunoSEQ Analyzer was used for raw data preprocessing and quality control. The analysis was limited to productive rearrangements, and each clonotype was defined by a unique CDR3 amino acid sequence. Repertoire clonality was estimated as the Gini-Simpson index, which was computed with the R package tcR. Student's t test was used to compare Gini indices, and Pearson correlation was used to assess associations with tumor size change. The immuneACCESS repertoire file appears here via TCRdb, limited to in-frame rearrangements. These files lack a portion of the clones; in checked studies, under half of the deficit traces to unresolved V genes, and the cause of the others is not known. V and J calls and clone size are given by that table; D and trimming were obtained from the DNA. This sample has approximately 72,000 clones in its table, and more than 70% of those were observed once. More than 3% of the sample comes from the top ten.

This clone is a singleton in its sample. The antigen it recognizes is unknown. No base qualities exist here, and no much larger clone lies one base off it. The sample was PBMCs, taken before nivolumab (anti-PD-1) treatment. The clonotype was recovered from a person aged 40 to 85 with oral cavity squamous cell carcinoma. Here the chain combines TRBV14 and TRBJ1-5, and perhaps TRBD1 as D gene, on 6 matching bases. In nucleotides, the sequence is TGTGCCAGCAGCCAAGATATATGGGGGGACATGCTTAGCAATCAGCCCCAGCATTTT. Translated, it reads CASSQDIWGDMLSNQPQHF.